Below, 14 T cell receptor beta chains from the same sample are listed, as sequenced in a study of T cell clonotyping in hematopoietic cell transplantation. Clones were read by immunoSEQ multiplex PCR, and TCRdb kept only the in-frame ones, dropping some. Of more than 8,000 clones listed, 85% to 90% are singletons. Sequenced here: peripheral blood mononuclear cells, sampled at the time of graft-versus-host disease after allogeneic stem cell transplant. The receptor set was obtained from a male patient between 60 and 69 years old who had an allogeneic stem cell transplant from a related donor, so the T cells may come from the graft donor. Some clones in this sample may be carry-over from other donors' samples.

The chain uses TRBV27 and TRBJ1-2, with TRBD1 matching 8 bases. The V gene end was trimmed by 5 bases and the J gene end by 5 bases; junction bases not matched to a gene: 7. The CDR3 runs to 14 residues. Germline V gene data show CDR1 as MNHEY and CDR2 as SMNVEV (reference sequence). The CDR3 DNA reads as TGTGCCAGCAGTGGACGGACAGGGCGTTATGGCTACACCTTC. Translating gives CASSGRTGRYGYTF.

This rearrangement joins TRBV2 to TRBJ2-2; D may be TRBD1 (5 bases). Germline CDR1 SNHLY, CDR2 FYNNEI. This CDR3 is 14 amino acids long. Trimming shortened V by 5 bases and J by 2 bases, and 9 bases separated the two germline ends. The CDR3 coding sequence is TGTGCCAGCAGTAAAACAGGCAACACCGGGGAGCTGTTTTTT. It encodes CASSKTGNTGELFF.

This clone was detected only once. The chain joins TRBV4-3 to TRBJ2-2; the match to TRBD1 covers 9 bases. The J segment lost 5 bases and the V segment lost 1 base, leaving 2 bases of the junction unmatched. The CDR3 totals 15 residues. Germline CDR1 LGHNA, CDR2 YSLEER. The DNA for the CDR3 is TGCGCCAGCAGCCAAGGACAGGGGGTTACCGGGGAGCTGTTTTTT. Encoded protein: CASSQGQGVTGELFF.

The rearrangement joins TRBV4-1 to TRBJ2-3; 7 bases are shared with TRBD1. There are 13 residues in the CDR3. Germline assignment: CDR1 MGHRA and CDR2 YSYEKL. Unmatched junction bases numbered 6, after V lost 3 bases and J lost 9 bases. CDR3 sequence: CASSQGVQGTQYF. In nucleotides, the CDR3 is TGCGCCAGCAGCCAGGGGGTACAGGGGACGCAGTATTTT.

The V gene is TRBV11-2, the J gene TRBJ2-1; TRBD2 aligns across 9 bases. CDR1 is SGHAT and CDR2 is FQNNGV in the germline V gene. The CDR3 has 16 amino acids. V gave up 4 bases and J gave up 6 bases; unmatched junction bases: 10. CDR3 sequence (DNA): TGTGCCAGCAGCTCCCTGTTGGGCGGGGGGGCCAATGAGCAGTTCTTC. Translated: CASSSLLGGGANEQFF.

The chain carries TRBV14 and TRBJ2-7; no firm D call. Trimming pared 5 bases from V and 5 bases from J, leaving 13 bases between. The CDR3 is 13 amino acids. Germline V CDR1 and CDR2: SGHDN, FVKESK. CDR3 sequence (DNA): TGTGCCAGCAGCGTCGTAGGGTCCCACGAGCAGTACTTC. Translating gives CASSVVGSHEQYF.

This clone appeared a single time. The J gene is TRBJ1-5, the V gene TRBV28; 8 nucleotides match TRBD1. Germline V gene data show CDR1 as MDHEN and CDR2 as SYDVKM. The V gene end was trimmed by 3 bases and the J gene end by 9 bases; junction bases not matched to a gene: 16. This CDR3 spans 17 amino acids. Written as DNA, the CDR3 is TGTGCCAGCAGTTTCGGCCATGCAGGGGGCCCAGAGGGGCCCCAGCATTTT. Its translation: CASSFGHAGGPEGPQHF. Looking up the rest from reference TRBV28 and TRBJ1-5 gives the full variable domain: DVKVTQSSRYLVKRTGEKVFLECVQDMDHENMFWYRQDPGLGLRLIYFSYDVKMKEKGDIPEGYSVSREKKERFSLILESASTNQTSMYLCASSFGHAGGPEGPQHFGDGTRLSIL.

V usage is TRBV5-3 and J usage is TRBJ1-3; tentative D call: TRBD1 (6 bases). TRBV5-3 belongs to the ORF category, with a function that is uncertain. The CDR3 is made up of 18 amino acids. V dropped 6 bases and J dropped 0 bases, with 22 bases sitting between them. For the CDR3, the DNA is TGTGCCAGAATCTTTGGGACACTCTCAGTCAGCTCTGGAAACACCATATATTTT. It translates to CARIFGTLSVSSGNTIYF.

The chain is built from TRBV7-3 and TRBJ1-1; tentatively, D is TRBD1 (5 bases). The CDR3 runs to 13 residues. With 1 base removed from V and 11 bases from J, the gap between germline ends came to 14 bases. The V gene's germline CDR1 is SGHTA and CDR2 FQGTGA. The DNA for the CDR3 is TGTGCCAGCAGCTTAATATCGGGGGAAGACGCTTTCTTT. It yields the protein CASSLISGEDAFF.

This chain uses TRBV9 with TRBJ2-1; 10 bases fit TRBD1. Germline V gene sequence: CDR1 SGDLS, CDR2 YYNGEE. This CDR3 is 15 amino acids long. V gave up 4 bases and J gave up 7 bases; unmatched junction bases: 8. CDR3 residues: CASSPQGQGLNEQFF. The CDR3 DNA is TGTGCCAGCAGCCCCCAGGGACAGGGGTTGAATGAGCAGTTCTTC.

The chain uses TRBV28 and TRBJ2-5; D might be TRBD1 or TRBD2, each matching 5 bases. Germline loops: CDR1 MDHEN, CDR2 SYDVKM. The CDR3 length is 13 residues. V was clipped by 7 bases and J by 5 bases, with 14 bases between them. The CDR3 reads CASTLRGPETQYF. The CDR3 nucleotides are TGTGCCAGCACCCTCCGGGGCCCGGAGACCCAGTACTTC.

This chain connects TRBV4-2 to TRBJ2-3, with a possible D match to TRBD2 (5 bases). The CDR3 has 14 residues. Trimming took off 5 bases at V and 2 bases at J, with 11 bases between the two ends. Germline CDR1 is LGHNA and CDR2 is YNFKEQ. The DNA for the CDR3 is TGTGCCAGCAGCGCAGCGGAGATCACAGATACGCAGTATTTT. The encoded protein is CASSAAEITDTQYF.

V gene TRBV28 combines with J gene TRBJ2-3; 15 bases fit TRBD2. The CDR3 runs 16 residues. V trimming: 6 bases; J trimming: 6 bases; junction bases outside the gene matches: 7. Germline CDR1 reads MDHEN; CDR2 reads SYDVKM. CDR3 protein: CASSTGLAGGRDTQYF. The CDR3 DNA reads as TGTGCCAGCAGCACTGGACTAGCGGGGGGGCGGGATACGCAGTATTTT.

The chain links TRBV2 to TRBJ2-2; D is uncertain. V gave up 1 base and J gave up 5 bases, with 5 bases separating them. CDR1 is SNHLY and CDR2 is FYNNEI in the germline V gene. CDR3 size: 13 residues. The CDR3 nucleotides are TGTGCCAGCAGTGAAGGGGTGACCGGGGAGCTGTTTTTT. Protein: CASSEGVTGELFF.